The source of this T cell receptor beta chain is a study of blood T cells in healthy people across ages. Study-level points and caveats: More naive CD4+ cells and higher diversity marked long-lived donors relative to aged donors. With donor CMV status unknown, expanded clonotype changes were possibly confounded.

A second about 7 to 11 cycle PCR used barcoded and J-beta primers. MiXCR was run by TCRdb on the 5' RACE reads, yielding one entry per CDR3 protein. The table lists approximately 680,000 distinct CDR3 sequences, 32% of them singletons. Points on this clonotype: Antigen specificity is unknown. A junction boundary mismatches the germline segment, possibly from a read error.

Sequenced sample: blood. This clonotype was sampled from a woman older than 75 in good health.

The CDR3, as DNA: TGTGCCAGCAGGCGGAGACGACAGGGGGATAACTATGGTTACACCTTC. Translated: CASRRRRQGDNYGYTF. The rearrangement uses TRBV28 and TRBJ1-2; 9 bases line up with TRBD1. This CDR3 comprises 16 residues. Germline CDR1 MDHEN, CDR2 SYDVKM.